A selection of T cell receptor beta chains follows, all from one sample in a study of blood T cell repertoires in COVID-19. The repertoire was sequenced with immunoSEQ multiplex PCR; TCRdb's copy has only in-frame clones and lacks some. Of fewer than 70,000 clones listed, roughly 91% are singletons. Sequencing was carried out using peripheral blood. These receptors all come from a man in his fifties or sixties with active COVID-19. Each CDR3 is given with its conserved first and last residue. The D gene is left open where the match is weak. Size tells how often a clone was seen (once, few, many) or the class of an expanded clone, and some rows leave it out.

j_call clone_size d_call v_call cdr3_nt cdr3_aa
TRBJ1-2 NA NA TRBV4-3 TGCGCCAGCAGCCAGGGGCGGGGGGCCCCAGGGAGGGGCTACACCTTC CASSQGRGAPGRGYTF
TRBJ2-7 NA NA TRBV5-4 TGTGCCAGCAGCGGGAAGTCGGGAGCCCTCATCTACGAGCAGTACTTC CASSGKSGALIYEQYF
TRBJ1-3 NA NA TRBV28 TGTGCCAGCAGGGCTGGTTCTGGAAACACCATATATTTT CASRAGSGNTIYF
TRBJ1-4 NA TRBD1 TRBV7-8 TGTGCCAGCAGCATTGACAGGGAATCTAATGAAAAACTGTTTTTT CASSIDRESNEKLFF
TRBJ2-1 NA NA TRBV29-1 TGCAGCGTTGGGCTAGCGTACAATGAGCAGTTCTTC CSVGLAYNEQFF
TRBJ2-2 NA NA TRBV6-6 TGTGCCAGCAGTACTCATGGGCTAGCAGCTACCGGGGAGCTGTTTTTT CASSTHGLAATGELFF
TRBJ2-7 NA TRBD1 TRBV28 TGTGCCAGCACGCAGGGGGTGTACGAGCAGTACTTC CASTQGVYEQYF
TRBJ2-3 NA TRBD1 TRBV7-9 TGTGCCAGCAGCTTTTCAGGGGGCGCGGATACGCAGTATTTT CASSFSGGADTQYF
TRBJ1-4 NA TRBD1 TRBV9 TGTGCCAGCAGCGTAGACAGGGGGAATGAAAAACTGTTTTTT CASSVDRGNEKLFF
TRBJ2-2 NA TRBD2 TRBV6-2/TRBV6-3 TGTGCCAGCAGTTACCCTAGCGGGAGGGTAGACACCGGGGAGCTGTTTTTT CASSYPSGRVDTGELFF
TRBJ2-5 NA TRBD2 TRBV7-2 TGTGCCAGCAGCTCTGAAGCCGGGACTAGGCGTGAGACCCAGTACTTC CASSSEAGTRRETQYF
TRBJ2-5 few NA TRBV2 TGTGCCAGCAGCCCCCGAGCATCGAGCGGAGAAGAGAGGAAGTACTTC CASSPRASSGEERKYF
TRBJ1-5 NA NA TRBV28 TGTGCCCACCAACGGGGTAGCAATCAGCCCCAGCATTTT CAHQRGSNQPQHF
TRBJ1-5 NA NA TRBV7-2 TGTGCCAGCAGCCATCCAGGGGATCAGCCCCAGCATTTT CASSHPGDQPQHF
TRBJ1-2 NA TRBD1 TRBV9 TGTGCCAGCAGCAGACTTCCGGGACAGACAAACTATGGCTACACCTTC CASSRLPGQTNYGYTF
TRBJ2-2 few TRBD1 TRBV29-1 TGCAGCGTTGTGGGGGGACAGGGCACCGGGGAGCTGTTTTTT CSVVGGQGTGELFF
TRBJ2-7 NA TRBD1 TRBV19 TGTGCCAGTAGTATAATGGGGACAGGGCTCTACGAGCAGTACTTC CASSIMGTGLYEQYF
TRBJ1-2 NA NA TRBV14 TGTGCCAGCAGCGAGGGAGGCGGCTACACCTTC CASSEGGGYTF
TRBJ2-2 NA TRBD1 TRBV24-1 TGTGCCACCAGTGAGCCTACAGGGGGCACCGGGGAGCTGTTTTTT CATSEPTGGTGELFF
TRBJ2-3 NA TRBD1 TRBV2 TGTGCCAGCAGTGGGACAGGGGGTACAGATACGCAGTATTTT CASSGTGGTDTQYF
TRBJ2-4 NA TRBD1 TRBV4-3 TGCGCCAGCAGCCAAGAGGGACAGGGGCCAAAAAACATTCAGTACTTC CASSQEGQGPKNIQYF
TRBJ2-3 once NA TRBV7-9 TGTGCCAGCAGCTTACCCAGGGGGGAGGGCACAGATACGCAGTATTTT CASSLPRGEGTDTQYF
TRBJ1-1 NA NA TRBV19 TGTGCCAGTAGTATCCCAGACACTGAAGCTTTCTTT CASSIPDTEAFF